The 27 T cell receptor beta chains below were found in one sample sequenced in a study of shared clonotypes between healthy human individuals. This table comes from immunoSEQ multiplex PCR, and its TCRdb copy is limited to in-frame clones, with some not included. This sample carries hundreds of thousands of clones, about 74% of them seen once, and the ten largest clones take about 11%. Sequenced material: PBMCs. The receptors here all came from a woman aged 40 to 50 in good health. Some clones in this sample may be carry-over from other donors' samples.

As regards this clone: A junction boundary mismatches the germline segment, possibly from a read error. The V and J genes are TRBV11-2 and TRBJ1-1, with D maybe TRBD1 (6 bases). The CDR3 runs 13 residues. The germline gives CDR1 SGHAT, CDR2 FQNNGV. The chain's CDR3 is CASSLDPTSKDRF. The CDR3 DNA is TGTGCCAGCAGCTTAGACCCGACGTCAAAGGACAGATTT. Variable domain in full (rest from reference TRBV11-2 and TRBJ1-1): EAGVAQSPRYKIIEKRQSVAFWCNPISGHATLYWYQQILGQGPKLLIQFQNNGVVDDSQLPKDRFSAERLKGVDSTLKIQPAKLEDSAVYLCASSLDPTSKDRFGQGTRLTVV.

The chain links TRBV4-2 to TRBJ2-4; D remains ambiguous. This CDR3 has 16 amino acids. The ends were cut back, 0 bases at V and 1 base at J, with 10 bases in the middle. Germline V CDR1 and CDR2: LGHNA, YNFKEQ. CDR3 sequence reads: CASSQDWSPAKNIQYF. The CDR3 bases are TGTGCCAGCAGCCAAGACTGGAGTCCCGCCAAAAACATTCAGTACTTC.

The genes are TRBV7-3 and TRBJ2-5, with unresolved D. This CDR3 region has 13 residues. From germline, CDR1 is SGHTA and CDR2 FQGTGA. The V gene lost 2 bases and the J gene lost 2 bases, with 6 bases spanning the gap. The CDR3 here is CASSLSAQETQYF. DNA of the CDR3: TGTGCCAGCAGCTTATCTGCACAAGAGACCCAGTACTTC.

This rearrangement joins TRBV5-4 to TRBJ2-2; D gene unclear. Deletions cut 3 bases from V and 4 bases from J, with 10 bases between. CDR3 length: 14 amino acids. Germline loops: CDR1 SGHNT, CDR2 YYREEE (reference sequence). The CDR3 sequence: CASSSPTVTGELFF. The CDR3 DNA reads as TGTGCCAGCAGCTCGCCGACTGTCACCGGGGAGCTGTTTTTT. Looking up the rest from reference TRBV5-4 and TRBJ2-2 gives the full variable domain: ETGVTQSPTHLIKTRGQQVTLRCSSQSGHNTVSWYQQALGQGPQFIFQYYREEENGRGNFPPRFSGLQFPNYSSELNVNALELDDSALYLCASSSPTVTGELFFGEGSRLTVL.

Regarding this clone: A far larger clone is one nucleotide away, so this likely arose from a read error. This specimen includes other DNA sequences encoding the same CDR3. The chain couples TRBV29-1 to TRBJ1-1; D possibly corresponds to TRBD1 (5 bases). The CDR3 spans 14 residues. Germline values: CDR1 SQVTM, CDR2 ANQGSEA. Deletions cut 6 bases from V and 12 bases from J, with 26 bases between. In DNA, the CDR3 is TGCAGCGTCCTCGGGTGGGGGTCGGACACTGAGACTTTCTTT. Protein: CSVLGWGSDTETFF. The complete variable domain, with remaining parts taken from reference TRBV29-1 and TRBJ1-1, reads SAVISQKPSRDICQRGTSLTIQCQVDSQVTMMFWYRQQPGQSLTLIATANQGSEATYESGFVIDKFPISRPNLTFSTLTVSNMSPEDSSIYLCSVLGWGSDTETFFGQGTRLTVV.

Comment on this clone: Given a far larger clone just one base away, this is likely a sequencing read error. The gene calls are TRBV4-2 and TRBJ1-4, with TRBD1 matching over 10 bases. The CDR3 has 16 residues. Germline assignment: CDR1 LGHNA and CDR2 YNFKEQ. The CDR3 DNA is TGTGCCAGCAGCCAGGGCCAGGGACAGGGGTTTGAAAAACTGTCTTTT. Its translation is CASSQGQGQGFEKLSF.

Regarding this clone: Given a much more abundant clone one base away, this may be a read error. The rearrangement uses TRBV7-2 and TRBJ2-2; D ambiguous. Trimming removed 1 base at V and 2 bases at J, with 5 bases between. Germline CDR1 is SGHTA and CDR2 is FQGNSA. This CDR3 contains 14 residues. DNA of the CDR3: TGTGCCAGCAGCTTAGACAGTAACACCGGGGAGCTGTTTTTT. This codes for CASSLDSNTGELFF.

This rearrangement joins TRBV27 to TRBJ2-7; D possibly corresponds to TRBD1 (6 bases). Germline CDR1 is MNHEY and CDR2 is SMNVEV (reference sequence). The CDR3 length is 14 residues. V lost 5 bases, J lost 0 bases, and 11 bases lay in between. CDR3 DNA: TGTGCCAGCAGTCTTGACAGGTCCTCCTACGAGCAGTACTTC. Residues: CASSLDRSSYEQYF.

This chain connects TRBV5-6 to TRBJ1-2; TRBD1 matches at 8 bases. Germline V gene sequence: CDR1 SGHDT, CDR2 YYEEEE. This CDR3 contains 14 residues. The J segment lost 4 bases and the V segment lost 0 bases, leaving 2 bases of the junction unmatched. The CDR3 is CASSLVTGGYGYTF. The DNA of the CDR3 is TGTGCCAGCAGCTTGGTCACAGGGGGCTATGGCTACACCTTC.

A few counts support this clone. A single base is all that separates this from a far larger clone, so a read error is likely. The chain combines TRBV5-4 with TRBJ1-1; TRBD1 agrees at 7 bases. The CDR3 covers 14 residues. CDR1 SGHNT and CDR2 YYREEE come from the germline V gene (reference sequence). Germline trimming cut 4 bases from V and 1 base from J; bases unmatched to any gene: 4. The CDR3 nucleotides are TGTGCCAGCAGCCAGACAGGGAGGAACACTGAAGCTTTCTTT. Amino acids: CASSQTGRNTEAFF.

A note on this clone: A single base is all that separates this from a far larger clone, so a read error is likely. V gene TRBV29-1 combines with J gene TRBJ2-4, with D uncertain. Germline V gene data show CDR1 as SQVTM and CDR2 as ANQGSEA. The CDR3 length is 14 residues. CDR3: CSVESEWPKNIQHF. CDR3 in DNA: TGCAGCGTTGAAAGTGAATGGCCCAAAAACATTCAGCACTTC. The full variable domain, rest sourced from reference TRBV29-1 and TRBJ2-4, is SAVISQKPSRDICQRGTSLTIQCQVDSQVTMMFWYRQQPGQSLTLIATANQGSEATYESGFVIDKFPISRPNLTFSTLTVSNMSPEDSSIYLCSVESEWPKNIQHFGAGTRLSVL.

This chain uses TRBV7-7 with TRBJ1-1; TRBD1 agrees at 11 bases. Germline V lookup: CDR1 SSHAT, CDR2 FNYEAQ (reference sequence). The junction had 11 bases not matched to a gene; V was cut back by 4 bases and J by 7 bases. This CDR3 region has 16 residues. CDR3 sequence reads: CASSYGRDRGRSEAFF. CDR3 coding DNA: TGTGCCAGCAGCTACGGCCGGGACAGGGGGAGGAGTGAAGCTTTCTTT.

Ten or more counts support this clone. The V call is TRBV27, the J call TRBJ2-1, with D unclear. V lost 2 bases to trimming and J lost 7 bases, with 6 bases between them. The CDR3 is 12 amino acids. Per germline, CDR1 MNHEY and CDR2 SMNVEV (reference sequence). CDR3 sequence (DNA): TGTGCCAGCAGTTTAGGTGGGAATGAGCAGTTCTTC. As protein: CASSLGGNEQFF.

This clone was counted between two and nine times. The chain recombines TRBV5-1 with TRBJ1-6; TRBD1 matches at 8 bases. V shed 4 bases, J shed 7 bases, and the junction held 7 bases outside the gene matches. Germline CDR1 is SGHRS and CDR2 is YFSETQ. The CDR3 consists of 15 residues. As DNA, the CDR3 is TGCGCCAGCAGCGGGCCGGGACAGGAGAATTCACCCCTCCACTTT. The encoded protein is CASSGPGQENSPLHF.

The CDR3 protein is CASSRDRGTDTQYF. The CDR3 DNA is TGTGCCAGCAGCAGGGACAGGGGCACAGATACGCAGTATTTT. The chain couples TRBV7-3 to TRBJ2-3; 9 nucleotides agree with TRBD1. The CDR3 loop spans 14 amino acids. Trimming at V came to 5 bases and at J to 1 base, leaving 1 base not matched to a gene. Germline V gene sequence: CDR1 SGHTA, CDR2 FQGTGA.

The V and J genes are TRBV10-3 and TRBJ2-1; 11 bases align to TRBD2. Germline V lookup: CDR1 ENHRY, CDR2 SYGVKD. V shed 6 bases and J 4 bases; nucleotides not matched to a gene: 5. This CDR3 has 15 residues. The chain's CDR3 is CAIRPGLADYNEQFF. The CDR3 region has the DNA TGTGCCATCAGGCCGGGACTAGCGGATTACAATGAGCAGTTCTTC.

Concerning this clone: Only one base separates this from a far larger clonotype, so it likely reflects a read error. The rearrangement joins TRBV30 to TRBJ2-1; D uncertain. Trimming shortened V by 1 base and J by 12 bases, and 13 bases separated the two germline ends. The germline CDR1 and CDR2 sequences are GTSNPN and SVGIG (reference sequence). The CDR3 extends over 12 amino acids. The CDR3 nucleotides are TGTGCCTGGAGTGGGGTTACCCATGGGCAGTTCTTC. Encoded protein: CAWSGVTHGQFF.

The gene calls are TRBV6-5 and TRBJ1-2; possible D gene TRBD1, 6 bases. Trimming shortened V by 5 bases and J by 5 bases, and 15 bases separated the two germline ends. Germline lookup yields CDR1 MNHEY and CDR2 SVGAGI. This CDR3 region has 14 residues. Written as DNA, the CDR3 is TGTGCCAGCAGTCTACAGGGCAATCAATATGGCTACACCTTC. Translated: CASSLQGNQYGYTF.

V and J are TRBV7-2 and TRBJ2-1, with 12 bases identical to TRBD2. Germline-derived CDR1 and CDR2 are SGHTA and FQGNSA. Losses at the gene ends were 4 bases for V and 5 bases for J; bases not matched to a gene: 9. The CDR3 totals 17 residues. The CDR3 loop reads CASSSSSSGRAHNEQFF. The CDR3, as DNA: TGTGCCAGCAGCTCCAGTTCTAGCGGGAGGGCCCACAATGAGCAGTTCTTC.

By its share, this clone is medium-sized. The sample holds other DNA sequences that translate to the same CDR3. V and J are TRBV11-2 and TRBJ1-5, with D possibly matching TRBD1 (5 bases). V was cut by 1 base and J by 3 bases, with 10 bases left in between. The germline gives CDR1 SGHAT, CDR2 FQNNGV. This CDR3 comprises 15 residues. CDR3 sequence (DNA): TGTGCCAGCAGCTTAGGCGGCGGGGCCAATCAGCCCCAGCATTTT. As protein: CASSLGGGANQPQHF.

The chain links TRBV2 to TRBJ2-2; TRBD2 matches 7 bases. Per the germline V gene, CDR1 is SNHLY and CDR2 is FYNNEI. The CDR3 spans 12 residues. V trimming: 8 bases; J trimming: 6 bases; junction bases outside the gene matches: 3. CDR3 residues: CASGRAAGELFF. The DNA for the CDR3 is TGTGCCAGCGGGAGGGCCGCCGGGGAGCTGTTTTTT.

V usage is TRBV19 and J usage is TRBJ1-1, with unresolved D. Germline V gene data show CDR1 as LNHDA and CDR2 as SQIVND (reference sequence). This CDR3 is 15 amino acids long. Trimming shortened V by 8 bases and J by 1 base, and 17 bases separated the two germline ends. The CDR3 DNA is TGTGCCAGTCGCCAACACTCCGACAAGAACACTGAAGCTTTCTTT. Protein sequence: CASRQHSDKNTEAFF.

The J gene is TRBJ2-3, the V gene TRBV6-6; D possibly matches TRBD1 or TRBD2 (5 bases each). Germline loops: CDR1 MNHNY, CDR2 SVGAGI (reference sequence). CDR3 length equals 14 residues. Trimming shortened V by 6 bases and J by 2 bases, and 12 bases separated the two germline ends. The CDR3 sequence is CASRLGTVTDTQYF. CDR3 DNA sequence: TGTGCCAGCAGGCTCGGGACCGTCACAGATACGCAGTATTTT.

For this clone: A far larger clone is off by one base, so a read error is likely. The chain combines TRBV30 with TRBJ1-6; D possibly corresponds to TRBD1 (6 bases). In germline, CDR1 is GTSNPN, CDR2 SVGIG (reference sequence). The CDR3 runs to 15 residues. The V gene lost 6 bases and the J gene lost 5 bases, with 17 bases spanning the gap. The CDR3 coding sequence is TGTGCCTGCCCCGGACGGGGGGCCGATAATTCACCCCTCCACTTT. Translation gives CACPGRGADNSPLHF.

As for this clone: A far larger clone is a single base away, which makes a read error likely. V and J are TRBV4-1 and TRBJ1-3, with 7 bases identical to TRBD1. Germline CDR1 is MGHRA and CDR2 is YSYEKL. CDR3 length: 16 amino acids. The CDR3 DNA sequence: TGCGCCAGCAGCCCTTGGGACAGCCGCTCTGGAGACACCATATATTTT. Residues: CASSPWDSRSGDTIYF.

The gene calls are TRBV1 and TRBJ2-3; TRBD1, as called in the table, went unchecked against the DNA. TRBV1 is a pseudogene segment. The CDR3 is 20 amino acids. Written as DNA, the CDR3 is TGCACCAGCAGCCAAGTAAACAGGGTGAGTTTGGTCCGGGGCACAGATACGCAGTATTTT. Protein: CTSSQVNRVSLVRGTDTQYF.

The chain combines TRBV5-1 with TRBJ2-7, with 10 bases lining up with TRBD1. Germline-derived CDR1 and CDR2 are SGHRS and YFSETQ. This CDR3 region has 12 residues. J gave up 6 bases and V 4 bases, and 1 base lay outside the gene matches. The chain's CDR3 is CASSRDRGEQYF. In DNA, the CDR3 is TGCGCCAGCAGCCGGGACAGGGGCGAGCAGTACTTC. Together with reference TRBV5-1 and TRBJ2-7, the CDR3 gives the full variable domain: KAGVTQTPRYLIKTRGQQVTLSCSPISGHRSVSWYQQTPGQGLQFLFEYFSETQRNKGNFPGRFSGRQFSNSRSEMNVSTLELGDSALYLCASSRDRGEQYFGPGTRLTVT.